This T cell receptor (beta chain) is drawn from a study of PD-1 blockade in classical Hodgkin lymphoma. On the study more broadly: Every 2 weeks, patients got 3 mg/kg intravenous nivolumab. Study-level points and caveats: Among the patients, those starting nivolumab under 1 year after ASCT were excluded. It was among complete responders that baseline diversity resembled that of newly diagnosed patients. The authors have not defined what causes the repertoire differences, possibly disease activity or prior therapy.

All the patients suffered relapse after autologous stem cell transplantation, and brentuximab vedotin exposure differed. Assay: immunoSEQ multiplex PCR; the TCRdb copy retains only in-frame clones and omits some. The table shows roughly 22,000 clones, with around 68% occurring only once. To note about this clone: Its antigen is as yet unknown.

V lost 1 base and J lost 2; bases outside the gene matches: 4. CDR1 LNHNV and CDR2 YYDKDF come from the germline V gene (reference sequence). There are 15 residues in the CDR3. The chain carries TRBV15 and TRBJ2-7; 8 bases map to TRBD1. This specimen consisted of peripheral blood mononuclear cells (PBMCs), obtained at baseline. This TCR was sampled from a human donor with classical Hodgkin lymphoma. The CDR3 DNA reads as TGTGCCACCAGCAGAGTGGCGGGACAGGCCTACGAGCAGTACTTC. Translating gives CATSRVAGQAYEQYF.